This TCR beta chain was sequenced for a study of neurological immune-mediated disorders. Unsorted libraries were generated from 2 million PBMCs. These cells had been stored in RNAlater at -80 C. This clonotype was recorded many times. V was clipped by 5 bases and J by 5 bases; unmatched bases: 9. The CDR3 consists of 15 residues. Germline V gives CDR1 SGHAT, CDR2 FQNNGV. Synthesis of cDNA used 5'RACE (with 10-nucleotide random UMIs). A single run covered 15-18 subjects with over 170 million TCR-beta sequences. In TCRdb, the 5' RACE reads were re-called with MiXCR into one record per CDR3 protein. The sample consists of 65,000 to 95,000 distinct CDR3 sequences, 4.5% to 6.5% of them appearing once.

The J gene is TRBJ2-3, the V gene TRBV11-2, with 8 nucleotides matching TRBD2. The receptor was derived from a woman aged 30 to 39 with multiple sclerosis. The material sequenced was PBMCs. CDR3 DNA sequence: TGTGCCAGCAGCCCTACTAGCGGAGGGGGAGATACGCAGTATTTT. It codes for CASSPTSGGGDTQYF.